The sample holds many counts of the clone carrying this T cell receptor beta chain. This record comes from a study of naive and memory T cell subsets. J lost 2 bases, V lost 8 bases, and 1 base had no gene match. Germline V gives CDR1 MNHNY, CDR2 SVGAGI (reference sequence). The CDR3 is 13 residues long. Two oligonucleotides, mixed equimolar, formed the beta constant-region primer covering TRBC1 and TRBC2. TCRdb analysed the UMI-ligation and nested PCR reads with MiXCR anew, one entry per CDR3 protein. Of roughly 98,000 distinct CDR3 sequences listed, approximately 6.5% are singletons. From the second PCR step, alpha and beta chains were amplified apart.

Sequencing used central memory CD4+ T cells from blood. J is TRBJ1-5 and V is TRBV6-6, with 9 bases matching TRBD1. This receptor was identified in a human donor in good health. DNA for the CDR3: TGTGCCAGCGGGGACAGGGGCAATCAGCCCCAGCATTTT. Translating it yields CASGDRGNQPQHF.